These T cell receptor beta chains were read from a single sample in a study of blood T cell repertoires in COVID-19. Libraries were prepared by immunoSEQ multiplex PCR; TCRdb keeps only in-frame clonotypes and omits some of them. Of 150,000 to 200,000 clones in the sample, less than 85% were seen once. Sequencing was carried out using PBMCs or T cells enriched from blood (not recorded which). These receptor sequences come from a man aged 50 to 59 who had recovered from COVID-19. CDR3s include the opening cysteine and the closing phenylalanine or tryptophan. D genes are given only for firm matches. Clone size is shown for a subset of rows, as once, few, many or a class of expanded clone.

d_call: -
clone_size: -
v_call: TRBV6-1
j_call: TRBJ1-4
cdr3_aa: CASSETPTRRGATNEKLFF
cdr3_nt: TGTGCCAGCAGTGAAACCCCCACACGGCGGGGGGCAACTAATGAAAAACTGTTTTTT

d_call: -
clone_size: -
v_call: TRBV4-1
j_call: TRBJ1-1
cdr3_aa: CASSSKIRVDTEAFF
cdr3_nt: TGCGCCAGCAGTTCCAAGATCCGGGTGGACACTGAAGCTTTCTTT

d_call: -
clone_size: -
v_call: TRBV7-8
j_call: TRBJ2-1
cdr3_aa: CASSYNLLGGYNEQFF
cdr3_nt: TGTGCCAGCAGCTACAACCTACTAGGGGGCTACAATGAGCAGTTCTTC

d_call: TRBD2
clone_size: -
v_call: TRBV19
j_call: TRBJ2-1
cdr3_aa: CASSIPLAGGSNEQFF
cdr3_nt: TGTGCCAGTAGTATCCCACTAGCGGGGGGGAGCAATGAGCAGTTCTTC

d_call: -
clone_size: -
v_call: TRBV11-2
j_call: TRBJ2-7
cdr3_aa: CASSHSYEQYF
cdr3_nt: TGTGCCAGCAGCCACTCCTACGAGCAGTACTTC

d_call: TRBD1
clone_size: -
v_call: TRBV5-4
j_call: TRBJ1-1
cdr3_aa: CASSSKVGTGPLNTEAFF
cdr3_nt: TGTGCCAGCAGCTCCAAGGTGGGGACAGGACCCTTGAACACTGAAGCTTTCTTT

d_call: -
clone_size: -
v_call: TRBV15
j_call: TRBJ2-5
cdr3_aa: CATSRDSGQGTQYF
cdr3_nt: TGTGCCACCAGCAGAGATTCAGGCCAGGGGACCCAGTACTTC

d_call: -
clone_size: once
v_call: TRBV10-3
j_call: TRBJ2-3
cdr3_aa: CAISSVGNAGTQYF
cdr3_nt: TGTGCCATCAGCTCTGTCGGGAACGCAGGTACGCAGTATTTT

d_call: TRBD1
clone_size: -
v_call: TRBV7-8
j_call: TRBJ2-3
cdr3_aa: CASSVRTGRLLSTDTQYF
cdr3_nt: TGTGCCAGCAGCGTGAGGACAGGGCGACTACTTAGCACAGATACGCAGTATTTT

d_call: -
clone_size: -
v_call: TRBV7-9
j_call: TRBJ2-1
cdr3_aa: CASSLVGDGGINEQFF
cdr3_nt: TGTGCCAGCAGCTTAGTAGGGGACGGAGGGATCAATGAGCAGTTCTTC

d_call: TRBD2
clone_size: -
v_call: TRBV4-1
j_call: TRBJ2-1
cdr3_aa: CASSQATSGGGNEQFF
cdr3_nt: TGCGCCAGCAGCCAAGCCACTAGCGGGGGGGGGAATGAGCAGTTCTTC

d_call: -
clone_size: -
v_call: TRBV18
j_call: TRBJ1-3
cdr3_aa: CASSEGPTSGNTIYF
cdr3_nt: TGTGCCAGCTCAGAGGGTCCTACCTCTGGAAACACCATATATTTT

d_call: -
clone_size: -
v_call: TRBV18
j_call: TRBJ1-1
cdr3_aa: CASSYPGEAFF
cdr3_nt: TGTGCCAGCTCATACCCCGGTGAAGCTTTCTTT

d_call: -
clone_size: -
v_call: TRBV11-2
j_call: TRBJ2-3
cdr3_aa: CASSLDLARPTQYF
cdr3_nt: TGTGCCAGCAGCTTAGATTTAGCCAGACCTACGCAGTATTTT

d_call: -
clone_size: -
v_call: TRBV6-5
j_call: TRBJ1-1
cdr3_aa: CASSYSNRLTEAFF
cdr3_nt: TGTGCCAGCAGTTACTCGAACAGATTGACTGAAGCTTTCTTT

d_call: -
clone_size: -
v_call: TRBV19
j_call: TRBJ1-2
cdr3_aa: CASSTRTVNYGYTF
cdr3_nt: TGTGCCAGTAGTACCCGGACAGTTAACTATGGCTACACCTTC

d_call: -
clone_size: -
v_call: TRBV9
j_call: TRBJ1-2
cdr3_aa: CASSVGTNYGYTF
cdr3_nt: TGTGCCAGCAGCGTAGGGACAAACTATGGCTACACCTTC

d_call: -
clone_size: -
v_call: TRBV2
j_call: TRBJ1-2
cdr3_aa: CASSELISGNYGYTF
cdr3_nt: TGTGCCAGCAGTGAACTAATCTCAGGGAACTATGGCTACACCTTC

d_call: -
clone_size: -
v_call: TRBV4-1
j_call: TRBJ2-7
cdr3_aa: CASSQVGGSELEQYF
cdr3_nt: TGCGCCAGCAGCCAAGTTGGGGGCTCTGAGCTCGAGCAGTACTTC

d_call: -
clone_size: -
v_call: TRBV5-4
j_call: TRBJ1-4
cdr3_aa: CASSLNNSWMTTNEKLFF
cdr3_nt: TGTGCCAGCAGCTTGAACAACAGCTGGATGACAACTAATGAAAAACTGTTTTTT

d_call: TRBD1
clone_size: -
v_call: TRBV3-1/TRBV3-2
j_call: TRBJ2-7
cdr3_aa: CASSPTGRLPEQYF
cdr3_nt: TGTGCCAGCAGTCCGACAGGGCGACTTCCCGAGCAGTACTTC

d_call: -
clone_size: -
v_call: TRBV21-1
j_call: TRBJ1-4
cdr3_aa: CASSTTGSEKLFF
cdr3_nt: TGTGCCAGCAGCACGACAGGGAGCGAAAAACTGTTTTTT

d_call: -
clone_size: -
v_call: TRBV2
j_call: TRBJ1-1
cdr3_aa: CASSELGLRGGTEAFF
cdr3_nt: TGTGCCAGCAGTGAATTAGGATTGAGGGGAGGAACTGAAGCTTTCTTT

d_call: -
clone_size: -
v_call: TRBV4-3
j_call: TRBJ1-5
cdr3_aa: CASSQDSAGGNQPQHF
cdr3_nt: TGCGCCAGCAGCCAAGATTCAGCCGGGGGCAATCAGCCCCAGCATTTT

d_call: -
clone_size: -
v_call: TRBV12-3/TRBV12-4
j_call: TRBJ1-2
cdr3_aa: CASSFGQTYGYTF
cdr3_nt: TGTGCCAGCAGTTTTGGACAGACCTATGGCTACACCTTC

d_call: TRBD1
clone_size: -
v_call: TRBV10-3
j_call: TRBJ1-1
cdr3_aa: CAISGTGKNTEAFF
cdr3_nt: TGTGCCATCAGCGGGACAGGGAAGAACACTGAAGCTTTCTTT

d_call: -
clone_size: -
v_call: TRBV19
j_call: TRBJ1-3
cdr3_aa: CASSIAGTFSGNTIYF
cdr3_nt: TGTGCCAGTAGTATAGCGGGAACCTTCTCTGGAAACACCATATATTTT

d_call: -
clone_size: -
v_call: TRBV27
j_call: TRBJ1-1
cdr3_aa: CASSATWRGADTEAFF
cdr3_nt: TGTGCCAGCAGTGCCACCTGGCGGGGGGCGGACACTGAAGCTTTCTTT

d_call: -
clone_size: few
v_call: TRBV24-1
j_call: TRBJ1-1
cdr3_aa: CATRNRDNTEAFF
cdr3_nt: TGTGCCACCAGAAACAGGGACAACACTGAAGCTTTCTTT